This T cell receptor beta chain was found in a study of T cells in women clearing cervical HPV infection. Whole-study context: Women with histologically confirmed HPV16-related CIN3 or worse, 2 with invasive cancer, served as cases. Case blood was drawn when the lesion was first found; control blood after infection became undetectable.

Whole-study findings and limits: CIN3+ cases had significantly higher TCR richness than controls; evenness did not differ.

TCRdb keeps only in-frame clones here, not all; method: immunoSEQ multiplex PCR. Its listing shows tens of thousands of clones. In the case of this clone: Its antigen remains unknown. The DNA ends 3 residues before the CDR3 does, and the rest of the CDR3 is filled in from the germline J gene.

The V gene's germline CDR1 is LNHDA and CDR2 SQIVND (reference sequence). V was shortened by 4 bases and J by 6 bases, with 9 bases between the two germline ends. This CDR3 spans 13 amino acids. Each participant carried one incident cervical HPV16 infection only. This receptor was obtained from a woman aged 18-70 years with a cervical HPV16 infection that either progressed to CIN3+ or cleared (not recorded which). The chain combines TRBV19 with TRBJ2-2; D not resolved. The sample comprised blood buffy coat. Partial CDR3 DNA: TGTGCCAGTAGTAGTTCCGGGTCCGGGGAG. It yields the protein CASSSSGSGE. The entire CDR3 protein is CASSSSGSGELFF.